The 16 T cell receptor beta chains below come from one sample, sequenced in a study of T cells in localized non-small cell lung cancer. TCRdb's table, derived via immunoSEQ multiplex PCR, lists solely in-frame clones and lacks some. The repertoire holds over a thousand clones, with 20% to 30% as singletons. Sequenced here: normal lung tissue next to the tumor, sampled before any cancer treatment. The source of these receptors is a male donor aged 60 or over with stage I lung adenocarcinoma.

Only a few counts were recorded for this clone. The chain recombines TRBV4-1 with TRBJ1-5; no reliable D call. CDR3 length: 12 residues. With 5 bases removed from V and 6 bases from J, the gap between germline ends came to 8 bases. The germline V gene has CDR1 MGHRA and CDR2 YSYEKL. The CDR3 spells CASSLGSQPQHF. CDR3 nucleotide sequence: TGCGCCAGCAGCTTGGGTAGTCAGCCCCAGCATTTT.

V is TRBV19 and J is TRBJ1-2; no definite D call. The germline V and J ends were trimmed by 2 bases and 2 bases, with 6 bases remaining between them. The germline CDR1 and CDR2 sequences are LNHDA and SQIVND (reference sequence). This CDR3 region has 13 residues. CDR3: CASSINGNYGYTF. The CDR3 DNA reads TGTGCCAGTAGTATAAACGGGAACTATGGCTACACCTTC.

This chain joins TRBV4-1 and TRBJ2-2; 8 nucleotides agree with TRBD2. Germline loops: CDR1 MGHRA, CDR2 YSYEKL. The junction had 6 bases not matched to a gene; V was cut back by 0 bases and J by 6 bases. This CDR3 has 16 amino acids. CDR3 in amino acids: CASSQDPLAGPGELFF. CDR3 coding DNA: TGCGCCAGCAGCCAAGATCCCCTAGCGGGCCCCGGGGAGCTGTTTTTT.

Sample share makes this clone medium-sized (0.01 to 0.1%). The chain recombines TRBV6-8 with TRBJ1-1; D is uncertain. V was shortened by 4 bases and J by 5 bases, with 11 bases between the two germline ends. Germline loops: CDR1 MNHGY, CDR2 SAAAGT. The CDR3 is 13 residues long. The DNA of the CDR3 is TGTGCCAGCAGTTTACTCCCCCGGACTGAAGCTTTCTTT. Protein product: CASSLLPRTEAFF.

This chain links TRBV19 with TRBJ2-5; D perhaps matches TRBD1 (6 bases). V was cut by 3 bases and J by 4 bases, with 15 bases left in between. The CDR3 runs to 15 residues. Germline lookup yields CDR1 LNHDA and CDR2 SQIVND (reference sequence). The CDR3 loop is CASSIDQGPRETQYF. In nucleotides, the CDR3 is TGTGCCAGTAGTATTGATCAGGGGCCAAGAGAGACCCAGTACTTC.

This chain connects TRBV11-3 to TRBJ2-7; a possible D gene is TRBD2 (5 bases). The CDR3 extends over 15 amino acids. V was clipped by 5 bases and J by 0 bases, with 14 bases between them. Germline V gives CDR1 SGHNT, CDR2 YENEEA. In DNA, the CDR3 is TGTGCCAGCAGCGAGGAGCCTGGGAGCTCCTACGAGCAGTACTTC. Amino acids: CASSEEPGSSYEQYF. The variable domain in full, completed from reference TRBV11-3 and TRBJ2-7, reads EAGVVQSPRYKIIEKKQPVAFWCNPISGHNTLYWYLQNLGQGPELLIRYENEEAVDDSQLPKDRFSAERLKGVDSTLKIQPAELGDSAVYLCASSEEPGSSYEQYFGPGTRLTVT.

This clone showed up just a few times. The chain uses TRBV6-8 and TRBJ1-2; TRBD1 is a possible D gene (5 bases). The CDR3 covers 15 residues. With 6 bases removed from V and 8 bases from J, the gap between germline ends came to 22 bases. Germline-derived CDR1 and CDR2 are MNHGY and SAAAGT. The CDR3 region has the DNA TGTGCCAGCAGCGATACGCCACAGGCCTTAGGGGGCTACACCTTC. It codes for CASSDTPQALGGYTF.

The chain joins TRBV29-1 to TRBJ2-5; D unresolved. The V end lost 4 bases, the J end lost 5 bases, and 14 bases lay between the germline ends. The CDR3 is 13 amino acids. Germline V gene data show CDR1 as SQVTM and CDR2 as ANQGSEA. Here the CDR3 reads CSVGSGFGETQYF. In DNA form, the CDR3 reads TGCAGCGTTGGTTCTGGGTTTGGGGAGACCCAGTACTTC.

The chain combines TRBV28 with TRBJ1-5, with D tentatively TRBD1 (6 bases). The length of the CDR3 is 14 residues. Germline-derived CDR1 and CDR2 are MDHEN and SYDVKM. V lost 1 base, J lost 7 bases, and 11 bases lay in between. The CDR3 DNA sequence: TGTGCCAGCAGTTTATTGACAGGTGGGCAGCCCCAGCATTTT. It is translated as CASSLLTGGQPQHF.

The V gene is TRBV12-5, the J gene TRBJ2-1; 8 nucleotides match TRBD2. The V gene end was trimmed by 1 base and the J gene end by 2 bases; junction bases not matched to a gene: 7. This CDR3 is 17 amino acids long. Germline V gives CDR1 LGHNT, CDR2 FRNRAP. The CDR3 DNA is TGTGCTAGTGGTTTGGCCAGAGGAGCGGGGGCCTACAATGAGCAGTTCTTC. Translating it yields CASGLARGAGAYNEQFF.

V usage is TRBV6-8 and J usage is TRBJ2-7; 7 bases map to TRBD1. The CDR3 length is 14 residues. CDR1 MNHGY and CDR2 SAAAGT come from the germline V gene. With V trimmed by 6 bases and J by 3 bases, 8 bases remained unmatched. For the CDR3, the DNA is TGTGCCAGCAGGACCCCGGGACAGAGCTACGAGCAGTACTTC. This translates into CASRTPGQSYEQYF.

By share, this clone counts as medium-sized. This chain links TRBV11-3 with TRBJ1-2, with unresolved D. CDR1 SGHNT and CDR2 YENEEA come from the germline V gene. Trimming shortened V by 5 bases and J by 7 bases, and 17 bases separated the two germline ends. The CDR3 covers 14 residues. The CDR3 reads CASSPSAGGIGYTF. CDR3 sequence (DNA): TGTGCCAGCAGCCCCTCTGCAGGAGGCATTGGCTACACCTTC. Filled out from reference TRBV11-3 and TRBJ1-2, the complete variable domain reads EAGVVQSPRYKIIEKKQPVAFWCNPISGHNTLYWYLQNLGQGPELLIRYENEEAVDDSQLPKDRFSAERLKGVDSTLKIQPAELGDSAVYLCASSPSAGGIGYTFGSGTRLTVV.

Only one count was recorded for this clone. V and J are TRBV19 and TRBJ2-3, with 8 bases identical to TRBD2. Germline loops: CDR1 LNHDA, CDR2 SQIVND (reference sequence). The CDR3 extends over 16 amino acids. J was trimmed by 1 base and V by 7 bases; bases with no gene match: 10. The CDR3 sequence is CASTDTSGSGTDTQYF. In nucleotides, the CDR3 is TGTGCCAGTACCGACACTAGCGGATCCGGCACAGATACGCAGTATTTT.

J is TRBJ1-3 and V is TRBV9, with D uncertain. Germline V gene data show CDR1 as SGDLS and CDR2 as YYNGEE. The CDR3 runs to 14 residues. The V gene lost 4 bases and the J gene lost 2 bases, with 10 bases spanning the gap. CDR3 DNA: TGTGCCAGCAGCCCCCAGCTTGCTGGAAACACCATATATTTT. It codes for CASSPQLAGNTIYF.

CDR3 nucleotides: TGTGCCAGCAGCGCCCTAGCGGGAGTATACAATGAGCAGTTCTTC. This translates into CASSALAGVYNEQFF. V and J are TRBV9 and TRBJ2-1; 10 bases fit TRBD2. This CDR3 is built from 15 residues. With V trimmed by 3 bases and J by 4 bases, 4 bases remained unmatched. The germline V gene has CDR1 SGDLS and CDR2 YYNGEE.

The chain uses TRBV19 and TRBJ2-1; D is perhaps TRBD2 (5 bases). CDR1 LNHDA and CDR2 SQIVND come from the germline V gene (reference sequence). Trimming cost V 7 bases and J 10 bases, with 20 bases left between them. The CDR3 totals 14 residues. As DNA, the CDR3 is TGTGCCAGTAACGCCGGGAACAACTACGGGGAGCAGTTCTTC. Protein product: CASNAGNNYGEQFF.